These 18 T cell receptor beta chains share one sample of origin, sequenced in a study of T cell clonotyping in hematopoietic cell transplantation (dated by TCRdb to the early 2020s). The library was produced with the immunoSEQ multiplex PCR assay. TCRdb provides this immuneACCESS table in a form limited to in-frame rearrangements. Some clones are lacking; in checked studies, under half of them reflect an unresolved V gene, and why the rest are absent is not known. The sample contains about 12,000 clones, roughly 89% of them found a single time. Approximately 3.6% of the sample is taken by the ten largest. The sample taken for sequencing was peripheral blood mononuclear cells. These receptors were obtained from a human donor who either received an allogeneic hematopoietic cell transplant for a myeloid malignancy or was a related donor (not recorded which). Some clones in this sample may be carry-over from other donors' samples.

CDR3 nucleotide sequence: TGTGCCAGCAGCTCACGGACTAGCGGGGGGGTGGATACGCAGTATTTT. Protein sequence: CASSSRTSGGVDTQYF. The rearrangement joins TRBV7-8 to TRBJ2-3, with 15 bases identical to TRBD2. Trimming cost V 4 bases and J 6 bases; bases outside gene matches: 5. From germline, CDR1 is SGHVS and CDR2 FQNEAQ. The CDR3 spans 16 residues.

The chain carries TRBV5-8 and TRBJ1-5, with D hard to call. V was cut by 4 bases and J by 2 bases, with 22 bases left in between. The CDR3 is 18 residues long. Germline V gives CDR1 SGHTS, CDR2 YDEGEE. The CDR3 reads CASSIYGGSAKGNQPQHF. CDR3 nucleotide sequence: TGTGCCAGCAGCATTTACGGAGGGTCCGCGAAGGGCAATCAGCCCCAGCATTTT.

The V and J genes are TRBV7-6 and TRBJ2-3, with D uncertain. The CDR3 spans 13 residues. Germline values: CDR1 SGHVS, CDR2 FNYEAQ. V dropped 1 base and J dropped 4 bases, with 6 bases sitting between them. The CDR3 DNA reads as TGTGCCAGCAGCTTAGTAGCCTCAGATACGCAGTATTTT. It translates to CASSLVASDTQYF.

The V and J genes are TRBV30 and TRBJ2-6, with TRBD1 identical over 7 bases. Losses at the gene ends were 6 bases for V and 1 base for J; bases not matched to a gene: 6. The CDR3 covers 15 residues. Germline V gene data show CDR1 as GTSNPN and CDR2 as SVGIG (reference sequence). Here the CDR3 DNA reads TGTGCCTGCACACAGGGGTGGTCTGGGGCCAACGTCCTGACTTTC. Its protein is CACTQGWSGANVLTF. The full variable domain, with the rest looked up from reference TRBV30 and TRBJ2-6, is SQTIHQWPATLVQPVGSPLSLECTVEGTSNPNLYWYRQAAGRGLQLLFYSVGIGQISSEVPQNLSASRPQDRQFILSSKKLLLSDSGFYLCACTQGWSGANVLTFGAGSRLTVL.

The chain links TRBV2 to TRBJ1-2, with unresolved D. CDR1 and CDR2 (germline): SNHLY, FYNNEI. The CDR3 runs 11 residues. V dropped 6 bases and J dropped 6 bases, with 8 bases sitting between them. CDR3 amino acids: CASRTVDGYTF. CDR3 sequence (DNA): TGTGCCAGCAGGACTGTCGATGGCTACACCTTC.

This sequence joins TRBV27 and TRBJ2-7, with TRBD2 identical over 7 bases. The V gene's germline CDR1 is MNHEY and CDR2 SMNVEV (reference sequence). The CDR3 sequence is 11 residues long. Germline trimming cut 9 bases from V and 6 bases from J; bases unmatched to any gene: 5. The CDR3 DNA sequence: TGTGCCAGTCGTTGGGGGGGCGAGCAGTACTTC. Residues: CASRWGGEQYF.

The gene calls are TRBV5-6 and TRBJ2-3; TRBD1 aligns across 10 bases. The length of the CDR3 is 15 residues. V trimming: 2 bases; J trimming: 3 bases; junction bases outside the gene matches: 3. From germline, CDR1 is SGHDT and CDR2 YYEEEE. In nucleotides, the CDR3 is TGTGCCAGCAGCTTCCCGGGACAGGGGACAGATACGCAGTATTTT. This encodes CASSFPGQGTDTQYF.

The chain recombines TRBV7-2 with TRBJ1-1; the D is unclear. Per the germline V gene, CDR1 is SGHTA and CDR2 is FQGNSA. Trimming stripped 1 base from V and 6 bases from J, with 15 bases between. The CDR3 has 15 residues. The CDR3 coding sequence is TGTGCCAGCAGCTTAGTATCTGGCGCTAGGGCTGAAGCTTTCTTT. Protein product: CASSLVSGARAEAFF.

The chain uses TRBV9 and TRBJ2-7, with a possible D match to TRBD2 (7 bases). The CDR3 spans 14 residues. V lost 0 bases to trimming and J lost 4 bases, with 11 bases between them. The germline CDR1 and CDR2 sequences are SGDLS and YYNGEE. CDR3 protein: CASSVAGGVYEQYF. As DNA, the CDR3 is TGTGCCAGCAGCGTAGCGGGGGGCGTATACGAGCAGTACTTC.

The chain combines TRBV15 with TRBJ1-6, with D unclear. The CDR3 has 12 residues. Between the trimmed V and J ends, which lost 5 bases and 7 bases, there was a span of 6 bases. Germline assignment: CDR1 LNHNV and CDR2 YYDKDF (reference sequence). CDR3: CATSRENSPLHF. The CDR3, as DNA: TGTGCCACCAGCCGCGAGAATTCACCCCTCCACTTT.

V and J are TRBV6-5 and TRBJ2-3, with D maybe TRBD2 (5 bases). Germline CDR1 is MNHEY and CDR2 is SVGAGI. Trimming removed 7 bases from V and 1 base from J, with 15 bases in between. The CDR3 length is 15 residues. CDR3 protein: CASNHILGGTDTQYF. The CDR3 DNA reads TGTGCCAGCAACCACATACTAGGTGGCACAGATACGCAGTATTTT.

This chain connects TRBV18 to TRBJ2-7, with 7 bases fitting TRBD1. Germline V gene lookup returns CDR1 KGHSH and CDR2 LQKENI. This CDR3 comprises 14 residues. V lost 5 bases and J lost 5; bases outside the gene matches: 9. CDR3 in amino acids: CASSFGQVRDEQYF. As DNA, the CDR3 is TGTGCCAGCTCATTTGGACAGGTGCGGGACGAGCAGTACTTC.

V usage is TRBV5-8 and J usage is TRBJ1-1; D is undetermined. Germline CDR1 SGHTS, CDR2 YDEGEE. V was cut by 2 bases and J by 4 bases, with 9 bases left in between. This CDR3 contains 13 residues. CDR3: CASSLRAATEAFF. The CDR3, as DNA: TGTGCCAGCAGCTTACGAGCGGCCACTGAAGCTTTCTTT.

This clone showed up just once. The gene calls are TRBV5-1 and TRBJ1-4; D gene uncertain. The germline V gene encodes CDR1 SGHRS and CDR2 YFSETQ. V lost 5 bases and J lost 5, with 4 bases in between. The CDR3 contains 11 residues. CDR3 DNA sequence: TGCGCCAGCAGGTTGAATGAAAAACTGTTTTTT. This gives the protein CASRLNEKLFF.

The chain couples TRBV5-4 to TRBJ2-2; D possibly matches TRBD1 or TRBD2 (5 bases each). CDR3 length: 13 amino acids. Germline V lookup: CDR1 SGHNT, CDR2 YYREEE (reference sequence). Trimming pared 3 bases from V and 4 bases from J, leaving 7 bases between. CDR3 bases: TGTGCCAGCAGCTCGAGGGGCACCGGGGAGCTGTTTTTT. Translated: CASSSRGTGELFF.

This clone has only a few counts. J is TRBJ1-1 and V is TRBV19, with 9 bases fitting TRBD1. Germline CDR1 reads LNHDA; CDR2 reads SQIVND (reference sequence). CDR3 length: 14 amino acids. Trimming took 5 bases from V and 7 from J; bases not matched to a gene: 8. The DNA for the CDR3 is TGTGCCAGTAGTCGGACAGGGGCGGGGGGTGAAGCTTTCTTT. Protein product: CASSRTGAGGEAFF. Filled out from reference TRBV19 and TRBJ1-1, the complete variable domain reads DGGITQSPKYLFRKEGQNVTLSCEQNLNHDAMYWYRQDPGQGLRLIYYSQIVNDFQKGDIAEGYSVSREKKESFPLTVTSAQKNPTAFYLCASSRTGAGGEAFFGQGTRLTVV.

This chain uses TRBV2 with TRBJ1-2, with TRBD1 as a possible D gene (5 bases). CDR3 length: 15 amino acids. Trimming removed 3 bases from V and 3 bases from J, with 14 bases in between. Germline V CDR1 and CDR2: SNHLY, FYNNEI. The CDR3, as DNA: TGTGCCAGCAGTGACAGCCTGGGGGATTACTATGGCTACACCTTC. Its translation: CASSDSLGDYYGYTF.

This clone was recorded only once. This sequence joins TRBV23-1 and TRBJ1-1, with 7 bases identical to TRBD1. TRBV23-1 counts as an open reading frame of uncertain function. The CDR3 is made up of 13 amino acids. V shed 6 bases, J shed 0 bases, and the junction held 1 base outside the gene matches. Here the CDR3 DNA reads TGCGCCAGCAGCGACAGGGTGAACACTGAAGCTTTCTTT. It translates to CASSDRVNTEAFF.